This T cell receptor (beta chain) was identified in a study of cytomegalovirus exposure and HLA in healthy donors. At the level of the study: A previous analysis identified approximately 120 million unique TCR beta sequences derived from roughly 180 million T cells. From HLA-typed donors, an early data release held 70 million to 100 million unique TCRs. Study-wide results and caveats: Presence/absence analyses took donor sequencing depth as roughly uniform.

With respect to this clone: Its cognate antigen is unknown.

CDR3 length: 14 amino acids. Germline CDR1 and CDR2: GTSNPN and SVGIG (reference sequence). V was pared by 5 bases and J by 3 bases, with 17 bases between. The PCR had 60 Vbeta and 13 Jbeta primers. Profiling relied on immunoSEQ multiplex PCR, and the TCRdb table lists in-frame clones only, not all of them. Seen here are 250,000 to 300,000 clones, 84% observed once, and the top ten hold 2% to 2.5%. The rearrangement uses TRBV30 and TRBJ2-7, with D perhaps matching TRBD1 (6 bases). Sequencing was carried out using PBMCs. This sequence originates from a woman aged 40 to 55 in good health and CMV-seropositive. The CDR3 DNA reads as TGTGCCTGGTCCATTGCTGGGGGCAACTACGAGCAGTACTTC. This gives the protein CAWSIAGGNYEQYF.